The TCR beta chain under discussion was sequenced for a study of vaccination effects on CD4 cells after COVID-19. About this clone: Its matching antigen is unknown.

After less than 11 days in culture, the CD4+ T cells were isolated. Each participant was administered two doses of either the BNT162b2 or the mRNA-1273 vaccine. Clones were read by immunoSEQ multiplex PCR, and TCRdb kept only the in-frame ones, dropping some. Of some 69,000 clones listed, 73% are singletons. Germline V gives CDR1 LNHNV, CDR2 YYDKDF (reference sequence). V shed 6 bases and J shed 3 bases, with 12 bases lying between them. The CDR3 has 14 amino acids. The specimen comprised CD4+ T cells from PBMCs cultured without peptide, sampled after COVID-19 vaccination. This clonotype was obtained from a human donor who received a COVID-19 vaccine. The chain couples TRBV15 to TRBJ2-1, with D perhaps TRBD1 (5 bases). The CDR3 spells CATRRQTIYNEQFF. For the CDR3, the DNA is TGTGCCACCAGGAGACAGACCATCTACAATGAGCAGTTCTTC.